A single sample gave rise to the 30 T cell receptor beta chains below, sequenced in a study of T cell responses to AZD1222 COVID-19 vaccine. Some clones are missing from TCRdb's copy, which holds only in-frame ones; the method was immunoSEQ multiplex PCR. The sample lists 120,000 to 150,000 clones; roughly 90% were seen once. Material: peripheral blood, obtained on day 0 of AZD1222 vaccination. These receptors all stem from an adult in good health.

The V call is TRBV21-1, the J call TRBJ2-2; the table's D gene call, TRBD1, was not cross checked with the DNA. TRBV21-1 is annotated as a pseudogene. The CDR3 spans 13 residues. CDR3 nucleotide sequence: TGTGCCAGCAGTCAGGGGAACACCGGGGAGCTGTTTTTT. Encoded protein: CASSQGNTGELFF.

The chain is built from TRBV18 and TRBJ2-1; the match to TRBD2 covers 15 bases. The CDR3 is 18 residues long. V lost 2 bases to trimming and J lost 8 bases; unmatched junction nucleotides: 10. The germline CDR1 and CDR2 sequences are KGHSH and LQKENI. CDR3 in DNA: TGTGCCAGCTCACCAAGGCGGACTAGCGGGGGGGTTACGGATGAGCAGTTCTTC. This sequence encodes CASSPRRTSGGVTDEQFF.

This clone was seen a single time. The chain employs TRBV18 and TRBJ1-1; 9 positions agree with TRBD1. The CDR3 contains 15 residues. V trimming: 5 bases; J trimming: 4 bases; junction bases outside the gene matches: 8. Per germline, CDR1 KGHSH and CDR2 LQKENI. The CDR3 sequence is CASSATGGVGTEAFF. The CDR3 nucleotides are TGTGCCAGCTCAGCGACAGGGGGAGTGGGCACTGAAGCTTTCTTT.

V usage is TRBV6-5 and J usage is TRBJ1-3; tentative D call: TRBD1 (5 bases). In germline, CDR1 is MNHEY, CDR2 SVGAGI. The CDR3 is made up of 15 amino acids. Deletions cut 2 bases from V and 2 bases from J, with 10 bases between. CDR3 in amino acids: CASSYVQGTGNTIYF. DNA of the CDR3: TGTGCCAGCAGTTACGTCCAGGGTACTGGAAACACCATATATTTT.

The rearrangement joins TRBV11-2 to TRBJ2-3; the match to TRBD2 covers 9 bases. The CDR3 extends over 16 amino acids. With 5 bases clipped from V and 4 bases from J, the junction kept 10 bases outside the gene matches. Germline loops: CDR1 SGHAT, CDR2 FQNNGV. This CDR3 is CASSRKNSGSADTQYF. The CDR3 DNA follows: TGTGCCAGCAGCCGAAAAAATAGCGGGAGCGCAGATACGCAGTATTTT.

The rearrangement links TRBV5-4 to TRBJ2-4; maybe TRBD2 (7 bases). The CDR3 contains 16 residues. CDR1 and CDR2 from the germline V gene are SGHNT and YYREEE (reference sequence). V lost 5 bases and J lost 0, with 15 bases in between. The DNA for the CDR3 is TGTGCCAGCAGTTGGGGGGGGCGCTTAGCCAAAAACATTCAGTACTTC. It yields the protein CASSWGGRLAKNIQYF.

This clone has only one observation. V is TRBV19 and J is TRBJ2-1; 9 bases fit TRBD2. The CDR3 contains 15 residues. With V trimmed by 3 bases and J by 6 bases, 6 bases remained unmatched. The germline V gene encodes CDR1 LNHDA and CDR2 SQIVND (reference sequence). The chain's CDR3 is CASSIKGLAFNEQFF. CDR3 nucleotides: TGTGCCAGTAGTATTAAGGGACTAGCTTTCAATGAGCAGTTCTTC.

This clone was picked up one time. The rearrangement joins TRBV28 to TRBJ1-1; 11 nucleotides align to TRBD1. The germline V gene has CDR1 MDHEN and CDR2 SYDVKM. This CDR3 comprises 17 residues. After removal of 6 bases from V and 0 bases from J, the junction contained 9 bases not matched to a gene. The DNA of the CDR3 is TGTGCCAGCAGGAGACCGGGACAGGGGGGGGTGAACACTGAAGCTTTCTTT. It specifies CASRRPGQGGVNTEAFF. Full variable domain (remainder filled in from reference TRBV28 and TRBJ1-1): DVKVTQSSRYLVKRTGEKVFLECVQDMDHENMFWYRQDPGLGLRLIYFSYDVKMKEKGDIPEGYSVSREKKERFSLILESASTNQTSMYLCASRRPGQGGVNTEAFFGQGTRLTVV.

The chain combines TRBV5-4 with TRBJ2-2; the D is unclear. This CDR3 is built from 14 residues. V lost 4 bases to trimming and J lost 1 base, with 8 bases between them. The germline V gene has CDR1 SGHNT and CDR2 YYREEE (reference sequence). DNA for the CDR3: TGTGCCAGCAGCCCCCGGGTGAACACCGGGGAGCTGTTTTTT. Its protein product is CASSPRVNTGELFF.

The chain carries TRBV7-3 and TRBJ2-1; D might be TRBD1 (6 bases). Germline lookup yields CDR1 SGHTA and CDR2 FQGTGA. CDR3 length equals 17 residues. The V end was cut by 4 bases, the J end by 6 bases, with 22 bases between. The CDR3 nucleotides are TGTGCCAGCAGCTCCGACCACAGGGTATTGACTCCCAATGAGCAGTTCTTC. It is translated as CASSSDHRVLTPNEQFF.

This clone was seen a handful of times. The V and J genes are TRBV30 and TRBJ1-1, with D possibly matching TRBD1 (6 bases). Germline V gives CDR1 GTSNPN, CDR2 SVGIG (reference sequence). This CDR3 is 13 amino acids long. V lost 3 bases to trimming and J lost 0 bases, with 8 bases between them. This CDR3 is CAWRNRVNTEAFF. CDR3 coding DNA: TGTGCCTGGAGGAACAGGGTGAACACTGAAGCTTTCTTT.

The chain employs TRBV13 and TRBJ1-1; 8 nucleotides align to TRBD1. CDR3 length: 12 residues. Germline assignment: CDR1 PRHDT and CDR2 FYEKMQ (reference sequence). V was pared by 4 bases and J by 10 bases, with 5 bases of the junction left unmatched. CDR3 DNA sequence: TGTGCCAGCAGCTCGGGACAGGTAGGAGCTTTCTTT. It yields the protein CASSSGQVGAFF.

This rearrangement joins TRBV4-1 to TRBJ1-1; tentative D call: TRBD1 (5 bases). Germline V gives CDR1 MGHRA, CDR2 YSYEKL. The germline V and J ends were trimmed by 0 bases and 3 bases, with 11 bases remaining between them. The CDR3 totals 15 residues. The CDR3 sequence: CASSQDWGVDTEAFF. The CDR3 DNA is TGCGCCAGCAGCCAAGATTGGGGGGTGGACACTGAAGCTTTCTTT.

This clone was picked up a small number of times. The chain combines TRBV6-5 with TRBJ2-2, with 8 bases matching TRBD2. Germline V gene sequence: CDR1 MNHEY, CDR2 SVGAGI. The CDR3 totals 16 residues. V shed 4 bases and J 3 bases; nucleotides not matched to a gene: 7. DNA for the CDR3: TGTGCCAGCAGTTTCAACGGGAGGGCCCACACCGGGGAGCTGTTTTTT. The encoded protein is CASSFNGRAHTGELFF.

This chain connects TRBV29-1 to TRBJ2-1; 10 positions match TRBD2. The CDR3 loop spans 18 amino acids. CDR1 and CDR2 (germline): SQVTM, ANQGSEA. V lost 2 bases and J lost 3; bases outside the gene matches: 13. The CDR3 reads CSVERGGLAEIYYNEQFF. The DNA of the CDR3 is TGCAGCGTTGAAAGGGGAGGACTAGCGGAAATATACTACAATGAGCAGTTCTTC.

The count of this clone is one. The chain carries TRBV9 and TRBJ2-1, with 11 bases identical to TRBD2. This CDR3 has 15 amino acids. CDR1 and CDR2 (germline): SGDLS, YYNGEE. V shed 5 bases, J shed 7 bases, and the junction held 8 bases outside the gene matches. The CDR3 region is CASSITSGSINEQFF. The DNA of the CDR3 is TGTGCCAGCAGTATTACTAGCGGGAGTATTAATGAGCAGTTCTTC.

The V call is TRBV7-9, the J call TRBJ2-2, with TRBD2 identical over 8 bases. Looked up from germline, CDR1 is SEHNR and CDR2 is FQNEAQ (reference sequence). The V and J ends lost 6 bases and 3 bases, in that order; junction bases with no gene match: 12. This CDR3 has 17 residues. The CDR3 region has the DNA TGTGCCAGCAGTTCCACTTTAGCGGGACTAGACACCGGGGAGCTGTTTTTT. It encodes CASSSTLAGLDTGELFF. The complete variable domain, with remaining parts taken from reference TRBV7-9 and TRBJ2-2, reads DTGVSQNPRHKITKRGQNVTFRCDPISEHNRLYWYRQTLGQGPEFLTYFQNEAQLEKSRLLSDRFSAERPKGSFSTLEIQRTEQGDSAMYLCASSSTLAGLDTGELFFGEGSRLTVL.

In DNA, the CDR3 is TGCGCCAGCAGCCAGTGGGGCTCACCCCTCCACTTT. Protein: CASSQWGSPLHF. The V and J genes are TRBV4-3 and TRBJ1-6; D might be TRBD1 (5 bases). V shed 3 bases and J shed 10 bases, with 7 bases lying between them. Germline CDR1 is LGHNA and CDR2 is YSLEER. The CDR3 is 12 residues long.

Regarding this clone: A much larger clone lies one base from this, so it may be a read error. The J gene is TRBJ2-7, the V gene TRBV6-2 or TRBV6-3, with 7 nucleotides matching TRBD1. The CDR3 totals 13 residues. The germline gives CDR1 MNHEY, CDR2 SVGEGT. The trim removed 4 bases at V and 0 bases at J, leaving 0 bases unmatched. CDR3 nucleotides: TGTGCCAGCAGTTGGGACAGCTCCTACGAGCAGTACTTC. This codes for CASSWDSSYEQYF.

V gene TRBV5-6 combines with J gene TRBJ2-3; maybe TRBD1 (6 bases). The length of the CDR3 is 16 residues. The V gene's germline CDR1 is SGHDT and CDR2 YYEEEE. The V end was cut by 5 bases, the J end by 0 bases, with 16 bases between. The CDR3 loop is CASSQKTGRSTDTQYF. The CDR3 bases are TGTGCCAGCAGTCAAAAGACAGGCCGGAGCACAGATACGCAGTATTTT.

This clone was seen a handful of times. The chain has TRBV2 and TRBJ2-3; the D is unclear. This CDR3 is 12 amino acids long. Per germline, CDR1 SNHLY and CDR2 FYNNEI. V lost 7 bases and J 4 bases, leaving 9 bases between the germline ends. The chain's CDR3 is CASTVGPDTQYF. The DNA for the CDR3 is TGTGCCAGCACCGTCGGCCCAGATACGCAGTATTTT.

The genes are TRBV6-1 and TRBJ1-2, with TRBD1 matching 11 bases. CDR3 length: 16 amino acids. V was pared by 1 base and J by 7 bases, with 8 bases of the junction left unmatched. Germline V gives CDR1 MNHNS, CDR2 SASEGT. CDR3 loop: CASSEEGGTGGTGYTF. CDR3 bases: TGTGCCAGCAGTGAAGAGGGGGGGACAGGGGGAACTGGCTACACCTTC.

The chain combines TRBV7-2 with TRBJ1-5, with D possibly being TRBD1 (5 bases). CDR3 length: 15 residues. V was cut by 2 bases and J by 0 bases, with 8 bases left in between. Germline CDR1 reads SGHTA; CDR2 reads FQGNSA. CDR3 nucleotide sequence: TGTGCCAGCAGCTTACAGGGTTATAGCAATCAGCCCCAGCATTTT. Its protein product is CASSLQGYSNQPQHF. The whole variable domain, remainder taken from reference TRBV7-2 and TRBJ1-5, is GAGVSQSPSNKVTEKGKDVELRCDPISGHTALYWYRQSLGQGLEFLIYFQGNSAPDKSGLPSDRFSAERTGGSVSTLTIQRTQQEDSAVYLCASSLQGYSNQPQHFGDGTRLSIL.

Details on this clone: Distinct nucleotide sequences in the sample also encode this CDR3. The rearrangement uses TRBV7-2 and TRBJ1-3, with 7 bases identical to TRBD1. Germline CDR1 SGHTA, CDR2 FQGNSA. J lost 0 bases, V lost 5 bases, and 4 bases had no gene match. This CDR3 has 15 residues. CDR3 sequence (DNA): TGTGCCAGCAGCCGGGACAGCCTCTCTGGAAACACCATATATTTT. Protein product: CASSRDSLSGNTIYF.

The chain's CDR3 is CSVRTGGSYGYTF. The CDR3 DNA sequence: TGCAGCGTTAGGACAGGGGGAAGCTATGGCTACACCTTC. This chain uses TRBV29-1 with TRBJ1-2, with TRBD1 matching 10 bases. The CDR3 has 13 amino acids. Germline V lookup: CDR1 SQVTM, CDR2 ANQGSEA. After removal of 5 bases from V and 4 bases from J, the junction contained 4 bases not matched to a gene.

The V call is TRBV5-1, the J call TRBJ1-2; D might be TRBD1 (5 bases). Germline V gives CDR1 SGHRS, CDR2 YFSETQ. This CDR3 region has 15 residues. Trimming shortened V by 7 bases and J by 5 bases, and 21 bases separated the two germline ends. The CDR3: CASGDPGRIAYGYTF. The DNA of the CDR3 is TGCGCCAGCGGGGACCCGGGACGCATTGCTTATGGCTACACCTTC.

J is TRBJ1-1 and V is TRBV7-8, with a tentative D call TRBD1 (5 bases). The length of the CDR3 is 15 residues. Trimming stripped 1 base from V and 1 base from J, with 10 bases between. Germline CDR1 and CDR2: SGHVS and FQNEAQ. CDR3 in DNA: TGTGCCAGCAGCTTAGTTGGGACTCCGAACACTGAAGCTTTCTTT. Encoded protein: CASSLVGTPNTEAFF.

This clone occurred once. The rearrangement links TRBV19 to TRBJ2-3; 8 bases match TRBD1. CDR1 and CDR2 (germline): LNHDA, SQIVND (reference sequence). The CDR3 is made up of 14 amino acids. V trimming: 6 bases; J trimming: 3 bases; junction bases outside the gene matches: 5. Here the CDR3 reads CASSRQGRTDTQYF. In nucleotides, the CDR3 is TGTGCCAGTAGCCGACAGGGGAGGACAGATACGCAGTATTTT. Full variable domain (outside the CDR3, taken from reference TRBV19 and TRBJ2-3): DGGITQSPKYLFRKEGQNVTLSCEQNLNHDAMYWYRQDPGQGLRLIYYSQIVNDFQKGDIAEGYSVSREKKESFPLTVTSAQKNPTAFYLCASSRQGRTDTQYFGPGTRLTVL.

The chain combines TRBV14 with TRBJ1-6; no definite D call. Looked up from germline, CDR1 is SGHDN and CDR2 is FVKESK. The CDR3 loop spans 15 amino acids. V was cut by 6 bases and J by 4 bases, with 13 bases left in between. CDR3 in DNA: TGTGCCAGCAGTCCCTCGGGATGGTATAATTCACCCCTCCACTTT. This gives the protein CASSPSGWYNSPLHF.

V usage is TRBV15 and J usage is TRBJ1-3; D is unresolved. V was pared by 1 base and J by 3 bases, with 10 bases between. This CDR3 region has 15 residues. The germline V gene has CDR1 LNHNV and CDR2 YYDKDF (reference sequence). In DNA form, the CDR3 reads TGTGCCACCAGCAGAGGTGTCGGAGGTGGAAACACCATATATTTT. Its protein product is CATSRGVGGGNTIYF.